The entry that follows covers one T cell receptor (beta chain) sequence. CDR3 length: 17 residues. Germline V gene sequence: CDR1 MGHRA, CDR2 YSYEKL. Trimming removed 1 base from V and 4 bases from J; junction bases left unmatched: 6. This sample is part of a study of molecular identifiers for immune sequencing clone quantification. Naive CD8 T cell sorting was performed on the CD8+CD4-CCR7+CD45RA+ phenotype. Listed TCR primers and previously described methods were used for bulk TCR libraries. TCRdb reprocessed the PCR reads with MiXCR, giving one entry per CDR3 protein. In the table there are approximately 680,000 distinct CDR3 sequences, roughly 23% of which are singletons.

This TCR was sampled from a human donor in good health. Some libraries in this study had Jurkat cell RNA spiked in. The chain links TRBV4-1 to TRBJ2-1; 11 positions match TRBD2. What was sequenced was naive CD8+ T cells from blood, with Jurkat cell RNA spiked in. This sample's subset: FACS-sorted CD8+CD4-CCR7+CD45RA+ naive T cells. The CDR3 loop is CASSQVRTSGQYNEQFF. The DNA for the CDR3 is TGCGCCAGCAGCCAAGTTCGGACTAGCGGGCAATACAATGAGCAGTTCTTC.